This T cell receptor (beta chain) was captured in a study of T cell responses to AZD1222 COVID-19 vaccine. General study points: Only six people who got AZD1222 tested seropositive at baseline. Clonal diversity may have been underestimated in mostly white British donors. Researchers took repertoire samples only after the peak T cell response had come.

Points on this clone: The antigen remains unidentified.

TCRdb's copy holds only in-frame clones and misses some; the assay was immunoSEQ multiplex PCR. This sample has 250,000 to 300,000 clones; approximately 94% occur once, and the top ten carry 0.5% to 0.65%. Trimming removed 1 base from V and 1 base from J; junction bases left unmatched: 3. There are 17 residues in the CDR3. Germline V gene lookup returns CDR1 LGHNA and CDR2 YSLEER. The V gene is TRBV4-3, the J gene TRBJ2-2; 10 positions agree with TRBD2. This sequence originates from an adult who received the AZD1222 COVID-19 vaccine. Specimen: peripheral blood, collected 28 days after the second AZD1222 dose. In nucleotides, the CDR3 is TGCGCCAGCAGCCAAGGGACTAGCGGATGGAACACCGGGGAGCTGTTTTTT. Residues: CASSQGTSGWNTGELFF.